The 24 T cell receptor beta chains in this list originate from one sample, sequenced in a study of early T cells in non-severe SARS-CoV-2 infection (dated by TCRdb to about 2021). The library was generated by 5' RACE. This sample was sequenced with a NextSeq 500. The public sequencing data were trimmed at Q25 with fastp and processed into clonotypes with MiXCR by TCRdb, which kept only in-frame beta chains. For every CDR3 protein sequence, its rows merge into one entry that carries the most common genes and DNA. In all, the sample holds approximately 56,000 distinct CDR3 sequences, and about 9.3% of those were seen once. The top ten constitute 4.2% of the sample. The sample taken for sequencing was whole blood. The source of these receptors is an adult who was a healthcare worker with PCR-confirmed SARS-CoV-2 infection or an uninfected control (not recorded which).

This clonotype was seen at least ten times. V gene TRBV6-4 combines with J gene TRBJ2-1, with 7 nucleotides matching TRBD1. Trimming cost V 5 bases and J 1 base; bases outside gene matches: 2. CDR1 is MRHNA, CDR2 SNTAGT, per germline. The CDR3 runs 14 residues. The CDR3 region is CASSPGGSYNEQFF. The CDR3 nucleotides read TGTGCCAGCAGTCCAGGGGGTTCCTACAATGAGCAGTTCTTC.

This clonotype showed up many times. V is TRBV7-2 and J is TRBJ1-2, with D perhaps matching TRBD1 (6 bases). CDR1 SGHTA and CDR2 FQGNSA come from the germline V gene. This CDR3 region has 14 residues. The ends were cut back, 5 bases at V and 7 bases at J, with 17 bases in the middle. DNA of the CDR3: TGTGCCAGCAGCCCCGGAGGGGGGTTGGCTGGCTACACCTTC. Translating gives CASSPGGGLAGYTF.

This clonotype was detected only a few times. The chain employs TRBV4-2 and TRBJ1-4; a weak D match, TRBD1 (6 bases). This CDR3 contains 17 residues. Trimming shortened V by 1 base and J by 2 bases, and 14 bases separated the two germline ends. Per germline, CDR1 LGHNA and CDR2 YNFKEQ. In nucleotides, the CDR3 is TGTGCCAGCAGCCAAGGTACCTACACAGGGACTAATGAAAAACTGTTTTTT. Its protein is CASSQGTYTGTNEKLFF.

This clonotype was seen repeatedly, ten times or more. The CDR3 loop is CASSQVSHEQYF. CDR3 nucleotide sequence: TGTGCCAGCAGCCAAGTTTCTCACGAGCAGTACTTC. V gene TRBV3-1 combines with J gene TRBJ2-7; D not resolved. Looked up from germline, CDR1 is LGHDT and CDR2 is YNNKEL (reference sequence). The CDR3 contains 12 residues. The germline V and J ends were trimmed by 1 base and 5 bases, with 6 bases remaining between them.

The rearrangement links TRBV2 to TRBJ1-1, with D uncertain. The CDR3 is made up of 13 amino acids. Germline assignment: CDR1 SNHLY and CDR2 FYNNEI. V was cut by 7 bases and J by 8 bases, with 17 bases left in between. The CDR3 spells CASKVTQTAEAFF. CDR3 coding DNA: TGTGCCAGCAAAGTGACTCAGACCGCCGAAGCTTTCTTT.

This clonotype came up a few times. This chain uses TRBV12-3 or TRBV12-4 with TRBJ2-7; D may be TRBD1 (5 bases). The V and J ends lost 1 base and 7 bases respectively, with 5 bases between them. The length of the CDR3 is 11 residues. The CDR3 protein is CASSLEGEQYF. The DNA of the CDR3 is TGTGCCAGCAGTTTAGAGGGGGAGCAGTACTTC.

This clonotype was seen many times. V usage is TRBV10-1 and J usage is TRBJ2-3; TRBD1 aligns across 8 bases. V trimming: 2 bases; J trimming: 0 bases; junction bases outside the gene matches: 4. The CDR3 has 16 residues. CDR1 and CDR2 (germline): WNHNN, SYGVQD (reference sequence). The CDR3 nucleotides are TGCGCCAGCAGTGAGGGACAGGGATTTAGCACAGATACGCAGTATTTT. Its protein product is CASSEGQGFSTDTQYF.

This clonotype was recorded many times. The chain is built from TRBV7-2 and TRBJ2-2, with 8 positions matching TRBD2. The CDR3 loop spans 17 amino acids. Germline V gene sequence: CDR1 SGHTA, CDR2 FQGNSA. Trimming removed 2 bases from V and 1 base from J; junction bases left unmatched: 6. This CDR3 is CASSLTTSGLNTGELFF. The CDR3 bases are TGTGCCAGCAGCTTAACCACTAGCGGCCTGAACACCGGGGAGCTGTTTTTT.

V gene TRBV20-1 combines with J gene TRBJ1-1; D is unclear. Germline CDR1 and CDR2: DFQATT and SNEGSKA (reference sequence). This CDR3 is 14 amino acids long. The V end lost 4 bases, the J end lost 1 base, and 13 bases lay between the germline ends. This CDR3 is CSANQRNQNTEAFF. The CDR3 DNA reads TGCAGTGCTAATCAAAGAAATCAGAACACTGAAGCTTTCTTT.

The chain combines TRBV20-1 with TRBJ1-6; 7 bases map to TRBD1. This CDR3 contains 14 residues. The V segment lost 3 bases and the J segment 5 bases; nucleotides outside the gene matches: 4. The germline V gene encodes CDR1 DFQATT and CDR2 SNEGSKA (reference sequence). For the CDR3, the DNA is TGCAGTGCTAGCTCGGGACAGAATAATTCACCCCTCCACTTT. Translated, it gives CSASSGQNNSPLHF.

This clonotype was recorded at least ten times. J is TRBJ2-2 and V is TRBV6-5, with D possibly matching TRBD1 (6 bases). The V gene's germline CDR1 is MNHEY and CDR2 SVGAGI. CDR3 length: 17 residues. V was shortened by 0 bases and J by 6 bases, with 17 bases between the two germline ends. The CDR3 region has the DNA TGTGCCAGCAGTTACTCAGGGACACGCGGCGTATCCGGGGAGCTGTTTTTT. This translates into CASSYSGTRGVSGELFF.

The chain links TRBV29-1 to TRBJ1-1, with TRBD1 as a possible D gene (5 bases). The CDR3 is 12 amino acids. Trimming stripped 4 bases from V and 1 base from J, with 7 bases between. Germline CDR1 and CDR2: SQVTM and ANQGSEA. The CDR3 sequence is CSVGQSNTEAFF. DNA of the CDR3: TGCAGCGTTGGACAGTCGAACACTGAAGCTTTCTTT.

This clonotype was counted many times. The chain combines TRBV20-1 with TRBJ2-7; TRBD1 matches at 12 bases. The CDR3 runs to 14 residues. Germline CDR1 and CDR2: DFQATT and SNEGSKA (reference sequence). V was clipped by 4 bases and J by 6 bases; unmatched bases: 7. This CDR3 reads CSAIRDRGLGEQYF. Here the CDR3 DNA reads TGCAGTGCTATTCGGGACAGGGGGCTGGGCGAGCAGTACTTC.

With respect to this clonotype: A read error may produce the germline difference seen at one junction end. The gene calls are TRBV29-1 and TRBJ2-7; a weak D match, TRBD1 (5 bases). The CDR3 consists of 12 residues. Germline-derived CDR1 and CDR2 are SQVTM and ANQGSEA. The CDR3 region has the DNA TGCAGCTTTAGGACACTCACCTACAAGCAGTACTTC. Translated: CSFRTLTYKQYF.

This clonotype has only one observation. Written as DNA, the CDR3 is TGTGCCAGCAGGTTAACAGGGGAGGACGAGCAGTACTTC. This encodes CASRLTGEDEQYF. The gene calls are TRBV11-2 and TRBJ2-7, with a tentative D call TRBD1 (7 bases). This CDR3 has 13 amino acids. V lost 6 bases to trimming and J lost 5 bases, with 14 bases between them. The germline CDR1 and CDR2 sequences are SGHAT and FQNNGV.

A few counts support this clonotype. The V call is TRBV5-1, the J call TRBJ2-7; weak D call: TRBD1 (5 bases). Germline V gene lookup returns CDR1 SGHRS and CDR2 YFSETQ. The CDR3 spans 14 residues. V was clipped by 8 bases and J by 0 bases, with 15 bases between them. CDR3 amino acids: CASTTDLTSYEQYF. CDR3 nucleotide sequence: TGCGCCAGTACGACAGACCTAACCTCCTACGAGCAGTACTTC.

This clonotype was seen ten or more times. V is TRBV15 and J is TRBJ2-3; the D is unclear. The CDR3 has 13 residues. V was shortened by 0 bases and J by 9 bases, with 10 bases between the two germline ends. Germline V gives CDR1 LNHNV, CDR2 YYDKDF (reference sequence). The CDR3 nucleotides are TGTGCCACCAGCAGAGACCGACTTGAAACGCAGTATTTT. Translated: CATSRDRLETQYF.

This clonotype was seen ten or more times. The CDR3 DNA follows: TGTGCCAGCAGCTCCCCGACAGCCCCCTATGGCTACACCTTC. The encoded protein is CASSSPTAPYGYTF. The chain employs TRBV7-2 and TRBJ1-2; D is possibly TRBD1 (5 bases). V was pared by 4 bases and J by 4 bases, with 13 bases between. CDR1 and CDR2 (germline): SGHTA, FQGNSA. This CDR3 spans 14 amino acids.

In this sample, this clonotype turned up many times. CDR3 sequence reads: CASKGTSRYEQYF. The CDR3 bases are TGTGCCAGCAAGGGGACTAGTAGGTACGAGCAGTACTTC. This chain connects TRBV2 to TRBJ2-7; 8 nucleotides agree with TRBD2. Germline CDR1 is SNHLY and CDR2 is FYNNEI. CDR3 length equals 13 residues. Germline trimming cut 7 bases from V and 4 bases from J; bases unmatched to any gene: 6.

This clonotype was observed at least ten times. The rearrangement joins TRBV20-1 to TRBJ1-1; D is possibly TRBD1 (6 bases). V lost 0 bases and J lost 0, with 17 bases in between. This CDR3 region has 17 residues. Germline CDR1 DFQATT, CDR2 SNEGSKA (reference sequence). The CDR3 bases are TGCAGTGCTAGAGACCCCTCGACAGGTGGTTTGAACACTGAAGCTTTCTTT. This sequence encodes CSARDPSTGGLNTEAFF.

This clonotype was seen repeatedly, ten times or more. This chain uses TRBV6-6 with TRBJ1-4, with a possible D match to TRBD1 (5 bases). Trimming took off 6 bases at V and 0 bases at J, with 8 bases between the two ends. This CDR3 is 14 amino acids long. CDR1 and CDR2 from the germline V gene are MNHNY and SVGAGI (reference sequence). The CDR3 spells CASRKGSTNEKLFF. DNA of the CDR3: TGTGCCAGCAGGAAGGGGTCAACTAATGAAAAACTGTTTTTT.

This clonotype was detected many times. The chain is built from TRBV7-2 and TRBJ2-1, with TRBD2 identical over 12 bases. The CDR3 spans 17 residues. With V trimmed by 1 base and J by 4 bases, 5 bases remained unmatched. Germline-derived CDR1 and CDR2 are SGHTA and FQGNSA. The CDR3 DNA sequence: TGTGCCAGCAGCTTAGTAGGGACTAGCGGGTCTTACAATGAGCAGTTCTTC. Its protein is CASSLVGTSGSYNEQFF.

This clonotype was counted at least ten times. The chain carries TRBV3-1 and TRBJ2-1, with 7 bases fitting TRBD2. Trimming took 3 bases from V and 8 from J; bases not matched to a gene: 1. The CDR3 extends over 12 amino acids. Per the germline V gene, CDR1 is LGHDT and CDR2 is YNNKEL (reference sequence). For the CDR3, the DNA is TGTGCCAGCAGCCACGGGGGGTATGAGCAGTTCTTC. Protein: CASSHGGYEQFF.

This clonotype showed up many times. The rearrangement uses TRBV7-3 and TRBJ2-1, with TRBD2 identical over 7 bases. This CDR3 has 15 amino acids. Trimming took 5 bases from V and 2 from J; bases not matched to a gene: 6. Germline V gives CDR1 SGHTA, CDR2 FQGTGA. The DNA for the CDR3 is TGTGCCAGCAGCCCCAAGCGGGGAACCTACAATGAGCAGTTCTTC. It yields the protein CASSPKRGTYNEQFF.